Listed below are T cell receptor beta chains from one sample, sequenced in a study of T cell repertoires in cytomegalovirus infection. TCRdb called the reads again in MiXCR, with one record for every CDR3 protein. This table holds fewer than 550,000 distinct CDR3 sequences, about 30% found once. Sequenced sample: PBMCs. All receptors derive from a human donor in good health (CMV status not recorded). Some clones in this sample may be carry-over from other donors' samples. Each CDR3 is given with its conserved first and last residue. Each record gives: D gene, clone size, V gene, J gene, CDR3 protein, CDR3 DNA. The D gene is left open where the match is weak. Some rows have no size entry. The others give once, few or many, or a class for an expanded clone.

>TRBD2|.|TRBV4-3|TRBJ2-1
CASSQAAGIGVEQFF
TGCGCCAGCAGCCAAGCAGCGGGAATCGGGGTTGAGCAGTTCTTC
>.|.|TRBV6-5|TRBJ1-6
CASRGGVSSYNSPLHF
TGTGCCAGCAGGGGCGGCGTGAGCTCCTATAATTCACCCCTCCACTTT
>.|.|TRBV11-3|TRBJ2-1
CASSSPTQGEQFF
TGTGCCAGCAGCTCACCCACGCAGGGGGAGCAGTTCTTC
>.|few|TRBV20-1|TRBJ1-1
CSAQGLNTEAFF
TGCAGTGCACAGGGCCTGAACACTGAAGCTTTCTTT
>.|.|TRBV20-1|TRBJ2-1
CSARRVGRAYNEQFF
TGCAGTGCTAGACGGGTCGGGAGAGCCTACAATGAGCAGTTCTTC
>.|few|TRBV10-3|TRBJ2-2
CAISVRPGTVTVGELFF
TGTGCCATCAGTGTGCGCCCCGGGACTGTTACCGTCGGGGAGCTGTTTTTT
>.|.|TRBV6-1|TRBJ2-4
CASSESGQRFIQYF
TGTGCCAGCAGTGAGTCAGGGCAGCGGTTCATTCAGTACTTC
>.|once|TRBV28|TRBJ1-1
CATEGPTWAFF
TGTGCCACCGAGGGGCCCACCTGGGCTTTCTTT
>.|.|TRBV29-1|TRBJ1-1
CSVGRGLNTEAFF
TGCAGCGTTGGTCGTGGATTGAACACTGAAGCTTTCTTT
>.|.|TRBV2|TRBJ1-6
CASSGDGPTLNSPLHF
TGTGCCAGCAGTGGGGACGGACCGACCCTAAATTCACCCCTCCACTTT
>.|.|TRBV24-1|TRBJ1-1
CATRGNLGTEAFF
TGTGCCACCAGAGGAAATTTGGGCACTGAAGCTTTCTTT
>.|.|TRBV20-1|TRBJ1-1
CSARDYNMNTEAFF
TGCAGTGCTAGAGATTATAATATGAACACTGAAGCTTTCTTT
>.|many|TRBV7-8|TRBJ2-3
CASSPGGGSTDTQYF
TGTGCCAGCAGCCCAGGAGGGGGAAGCACAGATACGCAGTATTTT
>TRBD1|.|TRBV6-5|TRBJ2-7
CASSSATGSSDEQYF
TGTGCCAGCAGTAGCGCGACAGGGTCCTCGGACGAGCAGTACTTC
>.|.|TRBV7-6|TRBJ1-1
CASSQEMGSEAFF
TGTGCCAGCAGCCAAGAAATGGGCTCTGAAGCTTTCTTT
>TRBD1|.|TRBV20-1|TRBJ1-4
CSASEDRDDEKLFF
TGCAGTGCTAGTGAAGACAGGGATGATGAAAAACTGTTTTTT
>.|.|TRBV12-5|TRBJ2-1
CASGLVRSRGYNEQFF
TGTGCTAGTGGTTTGGTACGTTCGCGCGGCTACAATGAGCAGTTCTTC
>.|many|TRBV7-2|TRBJ2-1
CASSPPSTREQFF
TGTGCCAGCAGCCCCCCTAGCACCCGTGAGCAGTTCTTC
>.|once|TRBV29-1|TRBJ2-5
CSVLGQGSQETQYF
TGCAGCGTTTTGGGTCAGGGCTCCCAAGAGACCCAGTACTTC
>.|once|TRBV19|TRBJ2-1
CASSTDRRQSSYNEQFF
TGTGCCAGTAGTACCGACAGACGTCAGAGCTCCTACAATGAGCAGTTCTTC
>TRBD1|.|TRBV5-4|TRBJ1-1
CASSFPDRGAEAFF
TGTGCCAGCAGCTTCCCGGACAGGGGGGCTGAAGCTTTCTTT
>TRBD1|few|TRBV6-2/TRBV6-3|TRBJ2-7
CASSTYDRAPYEQYF
TGTGCCAGCAGTACATACGACAGGGCCCCCTACGAGCAGTACTTC
>TRBD2|.|TRBV12-5|TRBJ2-1
CASGLGPTSGKDNEQFF
TGTGCTAGTGGTTTGGGGCCCACTAGCGGGAAGGACAATGAGCAGTTCTTC
>.|few|TRBV7-2|TRBJ1-6
CASRPGGASGPLHF
TGTGCCAGCCGCCCAGGAGGGGCCTCTGGGCCCCTCCACTTT
>.|many|TRBV7-2|TRBJ1-3
CASSAHMENTIYF
TGTGCCAGCAGCGCTCACATGGAAAACACCATATATTTT
>TRBD2|.|TRBV6-5|TRBJ2-1
CASSKAGGSTIEQFF
TGTGCCAGCAGTAAAGCGGGAGGAAGTACAATTGAGCAGTTCTTC
>.|.|TRBV7-8|TRBJ1-2
CASSLARQTFTSNYGYTF
TGTGCCAGCAGCTTAGCTAGACAGACATTTACCTCTAACTATGGCTACACCTTC